A selection of T cell receptor beta chains follows, all from one sample in a study of T cells after posttransplantation cyclophosphamide. Assay: immunoSEQ multiplex PCR; the TCRdb copy retains only in-frame clones and omits some. The sample yields about 11,000 clones, approximately 95% seen once. Sequencing input: naive CD8+ T cells sorted from PBMCs. The receptors shown here come from a man aged 30 to 45 in good health and a related stem cell transplant donor. Each CDR3 is given with its conserved first and last residue. The order of the fields is V gene, D gene, J gene, clone size, CDR3 DNA, CDR3 protein. A D gene is named only where the DNA matches it firmly. Part of the rows lack a size; the others show once, few, many or a class for expanded clones.

TRBV28,TRBD1,TRBJ2-3,NA,TGTGCCAGCAGTTCCAGGACAGGAGGCACAGATACGCAGTATTTT,CASSSRTGGTDTQYF
TRBV19,NA,TRBJ1-5,NA,TGTGCCAGCCACCAGGGTCTGGGCTCGGCTATTCAGCCCCAGCATTTT,CASHQGLGSAIQPQHF
TRBV6-5,NA,TRBJ2-7,NA,TGTGCCAGCAGTTACCAACAGAGCTACGAGCAGTACTTC,CASSYQQSYEQYF
TRBV7-8,TRBD1,TRBJ2-7,NA,TGTGCCAGCAGCTTAGCGGGAACAGGGGTGAAGGTAACCTACGAGCAGTACTTC,CASSLAGTGVKVTYEQYF
TRBV11-3,TRBD1,TRBJ2-7,NA,TGTGCCAGCAGTACCGGACAGGGGGCCGACGAGCAGTACTTC,CASSTGQGADEQYF
TRBV7-9,TRBD1,TRBJ1-2,NA,TGTGCCAGCAGCTACGGGACAGGGGCCTATGGCTACACCTTC,CASSYGTGAYGYTF
TRBV11-2,NA,TRBJ1-1,NA,TGTGCCAGCAGCTCCCGGGGTTCAAACACTGAAGCTTTCTTT,CASSSRGSNTEAFF
TRBV7-3,NA,TRBJ1-1,NA,TGTGCCAGCAGCTTTACGGCCACGGGCACTGAAGCTTTCTTT,CASSFTATGTEAFF
TRBV5-6,TRBD1,TRBJ2-4,once,TGTGCCAGCAGCATAGGACAGGGGGCCGCCAAAAACATTCAGTACTTC,CASSIGQGAAKNIQYF
TRBV7-6,NA,TRBJ1-4,NA,TGTGCCAGCAGCTTGGGGGAGGGGCATGAAAAACTGTTTTTT,CASSLGEGHEKLFF
TRBV16,NA,TRBJ2-1,NA,TGTGCCAGCAGCCCGGACAGTGAGCAGTTCTTC,CASSPDSEQFF
TRBV7-9,TRBD1,TRBJ1-2,NA,TGTGCCAGCAGCGACTCCGGGACAGGGTTCTATGGCTACACCTTC,CASSDSGTGFYGYTF
TRBV6-5,NA,TRBJ1-1,few,TGTGCCAGCAGTTACTCAGGGGGCACTGAAGCTTTCTTT,CASSYSGGTEAFF
TRBV19,NA,TRBJ1-5,NA,TGTGCCAGTAGTATACGGGACACCAATCAGCCCCAGCATTTT,CASSIRDTNQPQHF
TRBV6-5,NA,TRBJ2-7,NA,TGTGCCAGCAACGCAGGTTCCATCCTGTCCTACGAGCAGTACTTC,CASNAGSILSYEQYF
TRBV13,TRBD2,TRBJ2-5,NA,TGTGCCACAGGACTAGCGGGGAAAGAGACCCAGTACTTC,CATGLAGKETQYF
TRBV5-4,TRBD1,TRBJ2-7,NA,TGTGCCAGCAGCTTGGGACAGGGTTATTACGAGCAGTACTTC,CASSLGQGYYEQYF
TRBV2,NA,TRBJ2-7,NA,TGTGCCAGCAGTGAAGCTGGTCTGAGCTCCTACGAGCAGTACTTC,CASSEAGLSSYEQYF
TRBV29-1,NA,TRBJ2-2,NA,TGCAGCGTTGAGACATACGGGGAGCTGTTTTTT,CSVETYGELFF
TRBV11-1,NA,TRBJ2-2,NA,TGTGCCAGCAGCTTATCGGGAACCGGGGAGCTGTTTTTT,CASSLSGTGELFF
TRBV4-1,NA,TRBJ2-1,NA,TGCGCCAGCAGCCAAGATAACAGGGAAAACGTAGATGAGCAGTTCTTC,CASSQDNRENVDEQFF
TRBV6-1,NA,TRBJ2-7,NA,TGTGCCAGCAGCGCGGACAGTCCCTACGAGCAGTACTTC,CASSADSPYEQYF
TRBV19,TRBD2,TRBJ2-1,NA,TGTGCCAGTAGGTTTTCGAGCGGGGGGCTCCATGAGCAGTTCTTC,CASRFSSGGLHEQFF
TRBV27,TRBD1,TRBJ1-1,NA,TGTGCCAGCAGTAGGGACAGGGGGCAGGCTGAAGCTTTCTTT,CASSRDRGQAEAFF
TRBV4-2,TRBD2,TRBJ2-5,NA,TGTGCCAGCAGCCAAGATCCCCTAGCGGGGGGCCAAGAGACCCAGTACTTC,CASSQDPLAGGQETQYF
TRBV27,NA,TRBJ2-1,NA,TGTGCCAGCAGTTTGCAGGGGTCTCCTCCTAATGAGCAGTTCTTC,CASSLQGSPPNEQFF
TRBV11-1,TRBD1,TRBJ1-1,NA,TGTGCCAGCACGCCGGGACAGGGGTTACTCGAAGCTTTCTTT,CASTPGQGLLEAFF
TRBV27,TRBD2,TRBJ2-3,NA,TGTGCCAGCAGTCCTAGGCCCCCAACTAGCGGGGGGCCCTCTAGCACAGATACGCAGTATTTT,CASSPRPPTSGGPSSTDTQYF
TRBV29-1,NA,TRBJ1-1,NA,TGCAGCGTTGGCGAAGACACTGAAGCTTTCTTT,CSVGEDTEAFF
TRBV5-4,TRBD1,TRBJ1-2,NA,TGTGCCAGCAGCGGCGGGACAGTCTATGGCTACACCTTC,CASSGGTVYGYTF
TRBV11-3,TRBD2,TRBJ2-3,NA,TGTGCCAGCAGCTCAACGGGGGGGCCGGGGACGCAGTATTTT,CASSSTGGPGTQYF
TRBV27,NA,TRBJ2-7,NA,TGTGCCAGCAGTCCCTATAGGGACACCGAGCAGTACTTC,CASSPYRDTEQYF
TRBV14,NA,TRBJ2-3,once,TGTGCCAGCAGCCCGTTAGGGCTAGCTACAGATACGCAGTATTTT,CASSPLGLATDTQYF
TRBV7-9,NA,TRBJ1-2,NA,TGTGCCAGCAGCTTCCGGGACATGCCTTGGAATGGCTACACCTTC,CASSFRDMPWNGYTF
TRBV5-1,TRBD1,TRBJ2-7,NA,TGCGCCAGCAGCTCCTCGACAGGGAAGGCCGAGCAGTACTTC,CASSSSTGKAEQYF
TRBV5-4,NA,TRBJ2-7,NA,TGTGCCAGCAGCTTTTCTCCGGACGAGCAGTACTTC,CASSFSPDEQYF
TRBV5-8,NA,TRBJ2-5,NA,TGTGCCAGCAGCTCAGGTATGAGCGGCCAAGAGACCCAGTACTTC,CASSSGMSGQETQYF
TRBV28,TRBD2,TRBJ2-7,NA,TGTGCCAGCAGTTGGACTAGCGGGGGTCTAGGGTACTTC,CASSWTSGGLGYF
TRBV4-1,TRBD1,TRBJ2-7,NA,TGCGCCAGCAGCCCCCGGGGACAGGGTGGCTACGAGCAGTACTTC,CASSPRGQGGYEQYF
TRBV7-9,TRBD1,TRBJ2-5,NA,TGTGCCAGCAGCCGGGACAGAGAAAAAGAGACCCAGTACTTC,CASSRDREKETQYF
TRBV5-1,NA,TRBJ2-1,NA,TGCGCCAGCAGCCCAGGGTCTCCTATCGACAATGAGCAGTTCTTC,CASSPGSPIDNEQFF